What follows are 24 T cell receptor beta chains derived from one specimen sequenced in a study of cytomegalovirus exposure and HLA in healthy donors. The PCR made use of 60 Vbeta and 13 Jbeta primers. Assay used: immunoSEQ multiplex PCR; TCRdb lists only in-frame clones, some missing. Of 100,000 or so clones listed, around 68% are singletons. Sequencing was done on a sample of PBMCs. The source of these receptors is a human donor in good health.

The chain has TRBV7-3 and TRBJ1-1, with TRBD1 identical over 7 bases. V dropped 4 bases and J dropped 8; count of bases not matched to a gene: 7. The CDR3 is 13 amino acids. CDR1 SGHTA and CDR2 FQGTGA come from the germline V gene. The CDR3 DNA sequence: TGTGCCAGCAGCTACGGGACAGATACCGAAGCTTTCTTT. Its translation is CASSYGTDTEAFF. Full variable domain (missing parts from reference TRBV7-3 and TRBJ1-1): GAGVSQTPSNKVTEKGKYVELRCDPISGHTALYWYRQSLGQGPEFLIYFQGTGAADDSGLPNDRFFAVRPEGSVSTLKIQRTERGDSAVYLCASSYGTDTEAFFGQGTRLTVV.

The V and J genes are TRBV6-5 and TRBJ1-1; 7 positions agree with TRBD1. CDR1 is MNHEY, CDR2 SVGAGI, per germline. J lost 4 bases, V lost 6 bases, and 8 bases had no gene match. CDR3 length equals 14 residues. CDR3 bases: TGTGCCAGCAGCCCACAGGGGTTGAGCACTGAAGCTTTCTTT. It encodes CASSPQGLSTEAFF.

The chain combines TRBV5-4 with TRBJ2-7, with 8 bases aligning to TRBD2. CDR1 SGHNT and CDR2 YYREEE come from the germline V gene (reference sequence). With V trimmed by 4 bases and J by 7 bases, 10 bases remained unmatched. CDR3 length: 14 amino acids. DNA of the CDR3: TGTGCCAGCAGCAAGGGACTAGAAGAAGGTGAGCAGTACTTC. Its translation: CASSKGLEEGEQYF.

The V call is TRBV18, the J call TRBJ2-1; tentative D call: TRBD1 (6 bases). This CDR3 comprises 15 residues. CDR1 is KGHSH and CDR2 is LQKENI in the germline V gene. V was shortened by 4 bases and J by 0 bases, with 10 bases between the two germline ends. CDR3 DNA: TGTGCCAGCTCACTAGGGACACCCTCCTACAATGAGCAGTTCTTC. Amino acids: CASSLGTPSYNEQFF.

This sequence joins TRBV4-2 and TRBJ2-5; D might be TRBD2 (6 bases). The DNA end is more similar to TRBJ2-7, so the J call may be wrong. Germline CDR1 is LGHNA and CDR2 is YNFKEQ. The CDR3 is made up of 15 amino acids. The CDR3 loop is CASSQDPSGPNEQYF. The CDR3 DNA reads TGTGCCAGCAGCCAGGACCCAAGCGGGCCTAACGAGCAGTACTTC.

The gene calls are TRBV5-1 and TRBJ1-2, with D possibly matching TRBD1 (6 bases). The V end was cut by 0 bases, the J end by 4 bases, with 10 bases between. The CDR3 runs 14 residues. Germline V gene sequence: CDR1 SGHRS, CDR2 YFSETQ. The DNA for the CDR3 is TGCGCCAGCAGCTTGGGGGACACCGTCTATGGCTACACCTTC. Amino acid sequence: CASSLGDTVYGYTF.

CDR3 sequence: CASSSGYSYEQYF. CDR3 nucleotide sequence: TGTGCCAGCAGCTCAGGCTATTCCTACGAGCAGTACTTC. The gene calls are TRBV7-9 and TRBJ2-7; D ambiguous. Trimming took off 4 bases at V and 1 base at J, with 8 bases between the two ends. Per germline, CDR1 SEHNR and CDR2 FQNEAQ (reference sequence). The CDR3 is made up of 13 amino acids. The full variable domain, completed using reference TRBV7-9 and TRBJ2-7, is DTGVSQNPRHKITKRGQNVTFRCDPISEHNRLYWYRQTLGQGPEFLTYFQNEAQLEKSRLLSDRFSAERPKGSFSTLEIQRTEQGDSAMYLCASSSGYSYEQYFGPGTRLTVT.

Only a few counts were recorded for this clone. The CDR3 coding sequence is TGTGCCAGCAGCTTAAAACAGGGGATAGGGGGAAGGGCTGGGGCCAACGTCCTGACTTTC. Its translation: CASSLKQGIGGRAGANVLTF. This chain connects TRBV13 to TRBJ2-6; 7 positions agree with TRBD1. The V gene end was trimmed by 2 bases and the J gene end by 2 bases; junction bases not matched to a gene: 15. CDR3 length equals 20 residues. In germline, CDR1 is PRHDT, CDR2 FYEKMQ (reference sequence).

J is TRBJ2-7 and V is TRBV4-1, with 13 nucleotides matching TRBD2. Trimming took 5 bases from V and 2 from J; bases not matched to a gene: 6. The CDR3 loop spans 16 amino acids. CDR1 is MGHRA, CDR2 YSYEKL, per germline. The CDR3 sequence is CASSFGTSGDPYEQYF. In nucleotides, the CDR3 is TGCGCCAGCAGCTTTGGGACTAGCGGGGATCCCTACGAGCAGTACTTC.

This clone appeared once. The rearrangement joins TRBV28 to TRBJ1-1; D unresolved. The CDR3 contains 13 residues. V was cut by 6 bases and J by 3 bases, with 11 bases left in between. CDR1 and CDR2 from the germline V gene are MDHEN and SYDVKM. CDR3 nucleotide sequence: TGTGCCAGCAGGCTCCTGGGAGACACTGAAGCTTTCTTT. Its protein product is CASRLLGDTEAFF.

J is TRBJ2-7 and V is TRBV6-5, with a weak D call TRBD1 (6 bases). V was cut by 7 bases and J by 3 bases, with 19 bases left in between. CDR3 length equals 15 residues. CDR1 is MNHEY, CDR2 SVGAGI, per germline. The CDR3 nucleotides are TGTGCCAGCAAAAACCGGGACACCCTCTTCTACGAGCAGTACTTC. Residues: CASKNRDTLFYEQYF.

The rearrangement uses TRBV27 and TRBJ2-1; the match to TRBD2 covers 7 bases. CDR3 size: 16 residues. V lost 1 base and J lost 5; bases outside the gene matches: 8. The germline gives CDR1 MNHEY, CDR2 SMNVEV (reference sequence). CDR3 residues: CASSLLGLAADNEQFF. CDR3 nucleotide sequence: TGTGCCAGCAGTTTATTGGGGCTAGCGGCTGACAATGAGCAGTTCTTC.

This clone has only a few counts. The chain is built from TRBV5-6 and TRBJ2-3; D might be TRBD2 (6 bases). The germline gives CDR1 SGHDT, CDR2 YYEEEE. The CDR3 contains 14 residues. Deletions cut 0 bases from V and 8 bases from J, with 13 bases between. The CDR3, as DNA: TGTGCCAGCAGCTTGGCTGTTTTGGGGGGTACGCAGTATTTT. Residues: CASSLAVLGGTQYF.

This chain joins TRBV6-5 and TRBJ2-1; the D gene is possibly TRBD1 (6 bases). V was shortened by 5 bases and J by 8 bases, with 13 bases between the two germline ends. This CDR3 contains 13 residues. Germline V gene lookup returns CDR1 MNHEY and CDR2 SVGAGI. CDR3 nucleotide sequence: TGTGCCAGCAGTCTCGACAGGTTCGATGAGCAGTTCTTC. It is translated as CASSLDRFDEQFF.

This chain links TRBV27 with TRBJ2-7; a weak D match, TRBD1 (6 bases). From germline, CDR1 is MNHEY and CDR2 SMNVEV (reference sequence). The CDR3 runs to 14 residues. V lost 6 bases to trimming and J lost 0 bases, with 12 bases between them. The CDR3 loop is CASSLQGTSYEQYF. The CDR3 nucleotides read TGTGCCAGCAGCCTCCAGGGGACCTCCTACGAGCAGTACTTC.

V usage is TRBV18 and J usage is TRBJ2-7; 7 bases agree with TRBD1. The CDR3 is 14 amino acids. Looked up from germline, CDR1 is KGHSH and CDR2 is LQKENI. V was clipped by 3 bases and J by 6 bases; unmatched bases: 8. The CDR3 sequence is CASSPKGQVGEQYF. For the CDR3, the DNA is TGTGCCAGCTCACCTAAAGGACAGGTGGGCGAGCAGTACTTC.

This clone was counted a single time. The chain employs TRBV27 and TRBJ2-2; 11 bases line up with TRBD1. V lost 0 bases, J lost 2 bases, and 8 bases stayed unmatched. Germline lookup yields CDR1 MNHEY and CDR2 SMNVEV (reference sequence). The CDR3 consists of 19 residues. CDR3 protein: CASSLSGPGQGANTGELFF. For the CDR3, the DNA is TGTGCCAGCAGTTTATCGGGGCCCGGACAGGGGGCAAACACCGGGGAGCTGTTTTTT.

This clone occurred a few times. The CDR3 DNA sequence: TGTGCCAGCAGCCAAGACAATCGGGGGGCAGGAGGCTACACCTTC. Amino acids: CASSQDNRGAGGYTF. The V and J genes are TRBV5-4 and TRBJ1-2, with D tentatively TRBD1 (6 bases). Between the trimmed V and J ends, which lost 4 bases and 8 bases, there was a span of 21 bases. The CDR3 loop spans 15 amino acids. CDR1 and CDR2 (germline): SGHNT, YYREEE (reference sequence).

This chain links TRBV5-1 with TRBJ2-1; 9 bases are shared with TRBD1. Germline V CDR1 and CDR2: SGHRS, YFSETQ. The CDR3 spans 17 residues. V gave up 0 bases and J gave up 8 bases; unmatched junction bases: 12. DNA of the CDR3: TGCGCCAGCAGCTTGGGAGGGGGGGGACAGGGAGTGGATGAGCAGTTCTTC. Its protein is CASSLGGGGQGVDEQFF.

This clone has a handful of counts. This CDR3 is CASSRQMNEKLFF. As DNA, the CDR3 is TGTGCCAGTAGTAGACAGATGAATGAAAAACTGTTTTTT. The chain is built from TRBV19 and TRBJ1-4; TRBD1 might be the D (5 bases). This CDR3 is built from 13 residues. Trimming removed 4 bases from V and 5 bases from J, with 8 bases in between. CDR1 LNHDA and CDR2 SQIVND come from the germline V gene (reference sequence).

This sequence joins TRBV5-1 and TRBJ2-5, with a possible D match to TRBD1 (5 bases). The CDR3 loop spans 15 amino acids. V lost 4 bases, J lost 2 bases, and 15 bases lay in between. From germline, CDR1 is SGHRS and CDR2 YFSETQ. CDR3 region: CASSPLGQSQETQYF. The CDR3 region has the DNA TGCGCCAGCAGCCCCCTGGGGCAGTCACAAGAGACCCAGTACTTC.

This clone appeared a few times. The chain uses TRBV12-5 and TRBJ1-4; TRBD1 agrees at 7 bases. This CDR3 is built from 14 residues. Trimming at V came to 1 base and at J to 4 bases, leaving 0 bases not matched to a gene. The germline V gene encodes CDR1 LGHNT and CDR2 FRNRAP. Written as DNA, the CDR3 is TGTGCTAGTGGTTTGGGACAGGGTAATGAAAAACTGTTTTTT. This translates into CASGLGQGNEKLFF.

The chain links TRBV20-1 to TRBJ2-5; D uncertain. This CDR3 contains 11 residues. V was cut by 5 bases and J by 2 bases, with 6 bases left in between. Germline CDR1 and CDR2: DFQATT and SNEGSKA (reference sequence). The CDR3 region is CSASLQETQYF. The DNA for the CDR3 is TGCAGTGCTTCCCTTCAAGAGACCCAGTACTTC.

V and J are TRBV19 and TRBJ2-2; TRBD2 might be the D (5 bases). Trimming took 4 bases from V and 7 from J, leaving 10 bases between them. CDR3 length: 13 residues. Germline loops: CDR1 LNHDA, CDR2 SQIVND (reference sequence). As DNA, the CDR3 is TGTGCCAGTAGTACCCTCGGACTCGGGGAGCTGTTTTTT. This codes for CASSTLGLGELFF.